This T cell receptor beta chain was identified during a study of beta chain features in type 1 diabetes. The isolated RNA, all of it, was reverse transcribed, so expressed TCRB transcripts were what got sequenced. Libraries were prepared by immunoSEQ multiplex PCR; TCRdb keeps only in-frame clonotypes and omits some of them. The sample yields hundreds of thousands of clones, more than 12% seen once. Averaging roughly 120 mL, one heparinised blood draw came from each individual donor. Central memory, naive, regulatory and stem cell-like memory CD4+ cells were sorted by CD45RO/CCR7/CD25/CD127/CD95/CD27. Germline V gene sequence: CDR1 SGHTA, CDR2 FQGTGA. V dropped 5 bases and J dropped 9; count of bases not matched to a gene: 7. The CDR3 totals 13 residues. This clone was counted only a few times. Its antigen remains unidentified. General study results and limits: People with Type 1 diabetes carried modestly yet significantly shorter TCRB CDR3s in all four CD4+ subsets.

Sequencing input: naive CD4+ T cells from blood. The chain is built from TRBV7-3 and TRBJ2-1; 7 bases agree with TRBD1. The sequence was obtained from a man between 18 and 29 years old with type 1 diabetes. CDR3: CASSAGQVSEQFF. The CDR3 nucleotides read TGTGCCAGCAGCGCCGGACAGGTTAGTGAGCAGTTCTTC.